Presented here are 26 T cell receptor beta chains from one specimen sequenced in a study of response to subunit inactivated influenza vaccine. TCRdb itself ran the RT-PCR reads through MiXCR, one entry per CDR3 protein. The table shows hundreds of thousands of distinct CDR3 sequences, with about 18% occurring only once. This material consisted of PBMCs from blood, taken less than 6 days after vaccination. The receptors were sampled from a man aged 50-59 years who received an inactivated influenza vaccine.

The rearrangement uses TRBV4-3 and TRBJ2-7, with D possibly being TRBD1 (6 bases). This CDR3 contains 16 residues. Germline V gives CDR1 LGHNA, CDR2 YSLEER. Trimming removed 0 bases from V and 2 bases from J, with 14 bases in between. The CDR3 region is CASSQDPGGKAYEQYF. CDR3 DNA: TGCGCCAGCAGCCAAGATCCTGGGGGCAAAGCCTACGAGCAGTACTTC.

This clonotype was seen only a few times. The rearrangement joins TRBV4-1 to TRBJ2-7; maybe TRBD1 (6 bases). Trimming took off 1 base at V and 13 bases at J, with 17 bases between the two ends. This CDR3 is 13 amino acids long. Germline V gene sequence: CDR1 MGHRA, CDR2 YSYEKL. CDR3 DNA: TGCGCCAGCAGCCAAGCAGTGGGAACAGGGCCCTACTTC. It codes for CASSQAVGTGPYF.

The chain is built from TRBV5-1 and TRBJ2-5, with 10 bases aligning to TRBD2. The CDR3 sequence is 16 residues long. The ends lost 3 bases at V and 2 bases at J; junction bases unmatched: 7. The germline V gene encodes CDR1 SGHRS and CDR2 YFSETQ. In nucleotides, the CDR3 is TGCGCCAGCAGCTCGAGGACTAGCGGAGCTCAAGAGACCCAGTACTTC. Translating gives CASSSRTSGAQETQYF.

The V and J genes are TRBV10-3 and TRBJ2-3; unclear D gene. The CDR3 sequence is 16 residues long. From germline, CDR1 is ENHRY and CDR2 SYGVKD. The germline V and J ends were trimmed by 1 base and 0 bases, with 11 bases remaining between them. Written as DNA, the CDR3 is TGTGCCATCAGTGAGTACCTCCCTTCGAGCACAGATACGCAGTATTTT. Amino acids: CAISEYLPSSTDTQYF.

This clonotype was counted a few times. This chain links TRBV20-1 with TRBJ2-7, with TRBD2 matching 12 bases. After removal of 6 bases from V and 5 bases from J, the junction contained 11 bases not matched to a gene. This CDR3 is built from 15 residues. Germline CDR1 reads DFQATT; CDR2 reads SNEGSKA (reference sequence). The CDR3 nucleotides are TGCAGTGCCCTAAGACTAGCGGGAGTCAGGGACGAGCAGTACTTC. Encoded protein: CSALRLAGVRDEQYF.

CDR3 loop: CASSSTGYYNSPLHF. The CDR3 DNA reads TGTGCCAGCAGTTCGACAGGTTACTATAATTCACCCCTCCACTTT. The chain combines TRBV6-5 with TRBJ1-6, with D maybe TRBD1 (6 bases). Between the trimmed V and J ends, which lost 4 bases and 3 bases, there was a span of 10 bases. This CDR3 is 15 amino acids long. The germline V gene encodes CDR1 MNHEY and CDR2 SVGAGI.

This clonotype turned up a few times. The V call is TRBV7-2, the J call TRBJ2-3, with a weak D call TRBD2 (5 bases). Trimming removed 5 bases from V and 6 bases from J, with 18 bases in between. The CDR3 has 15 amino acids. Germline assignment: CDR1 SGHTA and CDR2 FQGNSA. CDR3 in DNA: TGTGCCAGCAGCCTTGCGGCTCCCCGAGGGGATACGCAGTATTTT. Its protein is CASSLAAPRGDTQYF.

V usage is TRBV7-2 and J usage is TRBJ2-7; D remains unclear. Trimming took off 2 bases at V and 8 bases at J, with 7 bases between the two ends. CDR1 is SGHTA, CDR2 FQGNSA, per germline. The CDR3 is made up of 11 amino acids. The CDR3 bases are TGTGCCAGCAGCTTAAAAGCCCAGCAGTACTTC. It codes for CASSLKAQQYF.

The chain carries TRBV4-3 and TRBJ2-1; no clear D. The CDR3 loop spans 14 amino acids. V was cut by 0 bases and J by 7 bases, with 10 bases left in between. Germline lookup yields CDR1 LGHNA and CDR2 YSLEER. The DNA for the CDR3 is TGCGCCAGCAGCCAAGATGGCCTAGTTAATGAGCAGTTCTTC. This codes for CASSQDGLVNEQFF.

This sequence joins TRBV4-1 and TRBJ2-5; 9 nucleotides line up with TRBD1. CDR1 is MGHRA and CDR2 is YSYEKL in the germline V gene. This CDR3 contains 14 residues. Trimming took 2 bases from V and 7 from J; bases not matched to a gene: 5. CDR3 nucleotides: TGCGCCAGCAGCCAAAGGGACAGGGAAGGGACCCAGTACTTC. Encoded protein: CASSQRDREGTQYF.

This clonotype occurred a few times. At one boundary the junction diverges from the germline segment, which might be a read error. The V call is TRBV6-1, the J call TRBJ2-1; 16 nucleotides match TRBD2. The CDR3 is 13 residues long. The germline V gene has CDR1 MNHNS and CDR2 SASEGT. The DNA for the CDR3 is TGTGCCAGCACCCCAGCGGGGACTAGCGGGAGGGTCTTC. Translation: CASTPAGTSGRVF.

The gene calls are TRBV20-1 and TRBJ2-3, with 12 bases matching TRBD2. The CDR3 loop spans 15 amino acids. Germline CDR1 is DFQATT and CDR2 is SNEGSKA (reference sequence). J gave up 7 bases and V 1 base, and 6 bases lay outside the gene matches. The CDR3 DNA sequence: TGCAGTGCTAGAGCGGCTAGCGGGGGGGCATATACGCAGTATTTT. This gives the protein CSARAASGGAYTQYF.

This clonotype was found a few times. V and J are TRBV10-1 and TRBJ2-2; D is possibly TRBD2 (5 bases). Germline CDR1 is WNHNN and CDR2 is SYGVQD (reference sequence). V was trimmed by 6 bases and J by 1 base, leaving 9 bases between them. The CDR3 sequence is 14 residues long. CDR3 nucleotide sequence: TGCGCCAGCAGACGGGGAGTGAACACCGGGGAGCTGTTTTTT. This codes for CASRRGVNTGELFF.

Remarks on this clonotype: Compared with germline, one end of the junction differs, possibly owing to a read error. Written as DNA, the CDR3 is TGCTCCAGCAGCTTGGGCTGGGGCGGTGAGCAGTTCTTC. It is translated as CSSSLGWGGEQFF. J is TRBJ2-1 and V is TRBV5-1; a possible D gene is TRBD1 (5 bases). The CDR3 contains 13 residues. CDR1 is SGHRS, CDR2 YFSETQ, per germline.

CDR3 DNA sequence: TGCGCCAGCCAAGTGAGACTAGCGGGAGATGTTACCGGGGAGCTGTTTTTT. Protein product: CASQVRLAGDVTGELFF. The J gene is TRBJ2-2, the V gene TRBV5-1, with TRBD2 identical over 12 bases. The germline V gene encodes CDR1 SGHRS and CDR2 YFSETQ. V gave up 7 bases and J gave up 5 bases; unmatched junction bases: 12. CDR3 length equals 17 residues.

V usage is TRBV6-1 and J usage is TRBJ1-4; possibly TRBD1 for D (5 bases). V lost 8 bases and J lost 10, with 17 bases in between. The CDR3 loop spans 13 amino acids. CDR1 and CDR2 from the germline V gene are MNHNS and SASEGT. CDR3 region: CASSGTGPLKLFF. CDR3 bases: TGTGCCAGCTCTGGGACGGGCCCGCTAAAACTGTTTTTT.

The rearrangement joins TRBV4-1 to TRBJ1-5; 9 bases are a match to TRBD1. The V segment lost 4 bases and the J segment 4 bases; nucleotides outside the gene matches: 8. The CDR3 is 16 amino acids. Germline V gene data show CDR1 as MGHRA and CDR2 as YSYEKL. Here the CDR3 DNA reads TGCGCCAGCAGCCCATGGACAGGGGCTGGAAATCAGCCCCAGCATTTT. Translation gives CASSPWTGAGNQPQHF.

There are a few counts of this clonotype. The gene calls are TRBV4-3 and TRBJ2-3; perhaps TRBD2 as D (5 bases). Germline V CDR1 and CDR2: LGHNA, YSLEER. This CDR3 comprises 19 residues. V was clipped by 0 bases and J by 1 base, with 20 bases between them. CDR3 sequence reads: CASSQDSFGLTRGTDTQYF. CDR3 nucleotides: TGCGCCAGCAGCCAAGACAGCTTCGGACTGACGAGGGGCACAGATACGCAGTATTTT.

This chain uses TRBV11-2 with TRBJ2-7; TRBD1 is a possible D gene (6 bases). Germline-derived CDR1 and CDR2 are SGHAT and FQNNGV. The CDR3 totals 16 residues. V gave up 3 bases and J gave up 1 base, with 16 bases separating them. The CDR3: CASSFGRAGASYEQYF. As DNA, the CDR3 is TGTGCCAGCAGCTTCGGCCGGGCAGGGGCTTCCTACGAGCAGTACTTC.

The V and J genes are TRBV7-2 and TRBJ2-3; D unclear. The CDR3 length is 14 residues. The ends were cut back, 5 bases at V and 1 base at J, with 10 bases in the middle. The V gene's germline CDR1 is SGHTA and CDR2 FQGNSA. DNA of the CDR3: TGTGCCAGCAGCCAGGTCGGGCGCACAGATACGCAGTATTTT. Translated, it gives CASSQVGRTDTQYF.

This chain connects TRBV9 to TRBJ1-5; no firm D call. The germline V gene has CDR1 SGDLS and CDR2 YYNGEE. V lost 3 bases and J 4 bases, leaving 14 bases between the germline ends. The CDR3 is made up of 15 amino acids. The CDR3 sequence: CASSAEETRNQPQHF. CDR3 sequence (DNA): TGTGCCAGCAGCGCGGAAGAGACAAGGAATCAGCCCCAGCATTTT.

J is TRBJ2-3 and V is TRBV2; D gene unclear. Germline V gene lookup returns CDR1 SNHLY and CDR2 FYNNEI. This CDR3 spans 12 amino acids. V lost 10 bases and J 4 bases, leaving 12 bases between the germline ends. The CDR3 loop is CATSGRPDTQYF. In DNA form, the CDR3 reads TGTGCCACGAGTGGCAGGCCAGATACGCAGTATTTT.

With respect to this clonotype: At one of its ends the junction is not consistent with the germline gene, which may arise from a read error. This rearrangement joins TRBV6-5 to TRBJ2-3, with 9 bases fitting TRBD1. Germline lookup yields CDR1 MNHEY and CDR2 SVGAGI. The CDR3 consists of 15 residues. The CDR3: CTSSYGQGRTDTQYF. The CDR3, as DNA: TGTACCAGCAGTTATGGACAGGGGCGCACAGATACGCAGTATTTT.

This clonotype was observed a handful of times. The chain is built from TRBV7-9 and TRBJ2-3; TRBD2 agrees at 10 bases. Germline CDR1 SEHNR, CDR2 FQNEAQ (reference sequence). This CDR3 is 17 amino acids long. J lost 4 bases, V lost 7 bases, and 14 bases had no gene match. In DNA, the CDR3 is TGTGCCAGCAACAACCTCCCTAGCGGGAGTACGGCAGATACGCAGTATTTT. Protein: CASNNLPSGSTADTQYF.

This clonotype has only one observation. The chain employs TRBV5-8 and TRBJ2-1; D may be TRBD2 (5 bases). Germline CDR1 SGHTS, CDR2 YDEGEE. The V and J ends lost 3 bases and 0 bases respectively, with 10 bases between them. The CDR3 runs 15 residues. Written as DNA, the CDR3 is TGTGCCAGCAGCTCCGACTATAGCTCCTACAATGAGCAGTTCTTC. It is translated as CASSSDYSSYNEQFF.

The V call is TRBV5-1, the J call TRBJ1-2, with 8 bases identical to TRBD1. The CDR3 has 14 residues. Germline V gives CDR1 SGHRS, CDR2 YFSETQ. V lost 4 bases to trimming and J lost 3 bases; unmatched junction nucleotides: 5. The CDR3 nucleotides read TGCGCCAGCAGCCCGTCGACAGGGGACTATGGCTACACCTTC. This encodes CASSPSTGDYGYTF. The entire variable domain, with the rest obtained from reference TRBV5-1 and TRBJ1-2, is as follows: KAGVTQTPRYLIKTRGQQVTLSCSPISGHRSVSWYQQTPGQGLQFLFEYFSETQRNKGNFPGRFSGRQFSNSRSEMNVSTLELGDSALYLCASSPSTGDYGYTFGSGTRLTVV.